The 21 T cell receptor beta chains given below trace back to one sample, sequenced in a study of shared clonotypes between healthy human individuals. TCRdb keeps only in-frame clones here, not all; method: immunoSEQ multiplex PCR. The sample has some 2,000,000 clones, 85% to 95% seen once. Sequences were obtained from naive CD4+ T cells sorted from blood. Specified subset: CD45RA+ positively selected. The source is a man in his late teens or twenties in good health.

The DNA of the CDR3 is TGTGCCAGCAGTTACTATCGACAGGGCGGCTATGGCTACACCTTC. Translation gives CASSYYRQGGYGYTF. This rearrangement joins TRBV6-6 to TRBJ1-2, with TRBD1 matching 7 bases. J lost 4 bases, V lost 1 base, and 6 bases had no gene match. This CDR3 spans 15 amino acids. CDR1 is MNHNY, CDR2 SVGAGI, per germline (reference sequence).

The CDR3 DNA reads TGCGCCAGCAGCCTGTCGGGACAAATCCTATCACCCCTCCACTTT. It is translated as CASSLSGQILSPLHF. The V and J genes are TRBV5-1 and TRBJ1-6, with a weak D call TRBD1 (6 bases). V was clipped by 4 bases and J by 10 bases, with 18 bases between them. The length of the CDR3 is 15 residues. Germline values: CDR1 SGHRS, CDR2 YFSETQ.

The J gene is TRBJ2-5, the V gene TRBV6-5; tentatively, D is TRBD1 (5 bases). The J call may be incorrect, as the DNA end agrees better with TRBJ2-7. Per the germline V gene, CDR1 is MNHEY and CDR2 is SVGAGI. The CDR3 runs 13 residues. Here the CDR3 DNA reads TGTGCCAGCAGTCAAGGACAAAACTACGAGCAGTACTTC. Protein product: CASSQGQNYEQYF.

The gene calls are TRBV30 and TRBJ1-2, with 7 nucleotides matching TRBD1. V was pared by 4 bases and J by 3 bases, with 5 bases of the junction left unmatched. Germline V gene data show CDR1 as GTSNPN and CDR2 as SVGIG (reference sequence). CDR3 length: 13 residues. CDR3 DNA sequence: TGTGCCTGGAATGACAGGGCGGACTATGGCTACACCTTC. It encodes CAWNDRADYGYTF.

The genes are TRBV29-1 and TRBJ1-4; 7 positions agree with TRBD1. Unmatched junction bases numbered 4, after V lost 6 bases and J lost 0 bases. Germline V gives CDR1 SQVTM, CDR2 ANQGSEA. The CDR3 is made up of 14 amino acids. Written as DNA, the CDR3 is TGCAGCGTCGGACAGGCCGCAACTAATGAAAAACTGTTTTTT. Protein: CSVGQAATNEKLFF. Based on the CDR3 plus reference TRBV29-1 and TRBJ1-4, the full variable domain is SAVISQKPSRDICQRGTSLTIQCQVDSQVTMMFWYRQQPGQSLTLIATANQGSEATYESGFVIDKFPISRPNLTFSTLTVSNMSPEDSSIYLCSVGQAATNEKLFFGSGTQLSVL.

This clone has a count of ten or more. In DNA form, the CDR3 reads TGTGCCTGCCAGGACAACCCTAACTATGGCTACACCTTC. This sequence encodes CACQDNPNYGYTF. The chain links TRBV30 to TRBJ1-2; perhaps TRBD1 as D (5 bases). The germline V gene encodes CDR1 GTSNPN and CDR2 SVGIG (reference sequence). This CDR3 has 13 amino acids. V was trimmed by 6 bases and J by 0 bases, leaving 11 bases between them.

The V and J genes are TRBV28 and TRBJ1-1; D gene unclear. Trimming removed 4 bases at V and 1 base at J, with 10 bases between. Germline CDR1 is MDHEN and CDR2 is SYDVKM. There are 14 residues in the CDR3. The CDR3 DNA sequence: TGTGCCAGCAGTTACCCAAAAGGGAACACTGAAGCTTTCTTT. The encoded protein is CASSYPKGNTEAFF.

The genes are TRBV7-9 and TRBJ2-2, with D possibly being TRBD1 (5 bases). Germline-derived CDR1 and CDR2 are SEHNR and FQNEAQ (reference sequence). V was pared by 3 bases and J by 0 bases, with 8 bases between. This CDR3 is built from 15 residues. The CDR3 is CASSFSRANTGELFF. The CDR3 coding sequence is TGTGCCAGCAGCTTTTCCAGGGCGAACACCGGGGAGCTGTTTTTT.

This sequence joins TRBV7-2 and TRBJ2-1, with D perhaps matching TRBD2 (6 bases). V was pared by 1 base and J by 1 base, with 8 bases between. The V gene's germline CDR1 is SGHTA and CDR2 FQGNSA. The CDR3 is made up of 15 amino acids. The CDR3 protein is CASSLVAESYNEQFF. DNA for the CDR3: TGTGCCAGCAGCTTAGTAGCGGAATCCTACAATGAGCAGTTCTTC.

The rearrangement uses TRBV25-1 and TRBJ2-7; perhaps TRBD2 as D (6 bases). The CDR3 spans 12 residues. Germline CDR1 reads MGHDK; CDR2 reads SYGVNS. The V gene lost 5 bases and the J gene lost 7 bases, with 12 bases spanning the gap. The CDR3 nucleotides read TGTGCCAGCAGTCTCCGCGGGGAAGAGCAGTACTTC. As protein: CASSLRGEEQYF.

This chain joins TRBV19 and TRBJ1-5, with D perhaps TRBD1 (5 bases). Trimming took 5 bases from V and 6 from J, leaving 11 bases between them. This CDR3 is 13 amino acids long. Germline V gene sequence: CDR1 LNHDA, CDR2 SQIVND (reference sequence). The CDR3 coding sequence is TGTGCCAGTAGTGCTCAGGGTTTTCAGCCCCAGCATTTT. Protein sequence: CASSAQGFQPQHF.

For this clone: Within the sample, other DNA sequences also encode this same CDR3. The chain recombines TRBV19 with TRBJ2-5; D is undetermined. In germline, CDR1 is LNHDA, CDR2 SQIVND (reference sequence). The CDR3 covers 13 residues. With 1 base removed from V and 2 bases from J, the gap between germline ends came to 5 bases. The chain's CDR3 is CASSIGYQETQYF. Written as DNA, the CDR3 is TGTGCCAGTAGTATAGGGTATCAAGAGACCCAGTACTTC.

Note on this clone: The same CDR3 also results from other DNA sequences found in this sample. This sequence joins TRBV6-5 and TRBJ2-2; D might be TRBD2 (7 bases). CDR1 and CDR2 from the germline V gene are MNHEY and SVGAGI. The CDR3 has 14 residues. V was cut by 6 bases and J by 5 bases, with 13 bases left in between. The CDR3: CASREQGGTGELFF. Here the CDR3 DNA reads TGTGCCAGCAGGGAACAGGGAGGGACCGGGGAGCTGTTTTTT.

As concerns this clone: Germline is not matched at one junction end, which may reflect a read error. The genes are TRBV5-1 and TRBJ2-7; perhaps TRBD1 as D (5 bases). CDR3 length: 9 amino acids. Germline assignment: CDR1 SGHRS and CDR2 YFSETQ. This chain's CDR3 is CASSPLQDF. CDR3 nucleotide sequence: TGCGCCAGCAGCCCGCTACAGGACTTC. The complete variable domain, with remaining parts taken from reference TRBV5-1 and TRBJ2-7, reads KAGVTQTPRYLIKTRGQQVTLSCSPISGHRSVSWYQQTPGQGLQFLFEYFSETQRNKGNFPGRFSGRQFSNSRSEMNVSTLELGDSALYLCASSPLQDFGPGTRLTVT.

The table lists this clone with a few counts. The rearrangement joins TRBV7-9 to TRBJ2-7, with 9 bases matching TRBD1. This CDR3 has 14 amino acids. The trim removed 2 bases at V and 3 bases at J, leaving 2 bases unmatched. Germline CDR1 is SEHNR and CDR2 is FQNEAQ (reference sequence). CDR3 sequence reads: CASSLKTGGYEQYF. Here the CDR3 DNA reads TGTGCCAGCAGCTTAAAGACAGGGGGCTACGAGCAGTACTTC.

This chain uses TRBV30 with TRBJ1-5, with D unresolved. The length of the CDR3 is 14 residues. Trimming cost V 0 bases and J 0 bases, with 6 bases left between them. CDR1 is GTSNPN and CDR2 is SVGIG in the germline V gene (reference sequence). DNA of the CDR3: TGTGCCTGGAGTGTAAGTTTTAGCAATCAGCCCCAGCATTTT. Its protein product is CAWSVSFSNQPQHF. Filled out from reference TRBV30 and TRBJ1-5, the complete variable domain reads SQTIHQWPATLVQPVGSPLSLECTVEGTSNPNLYWYRQAAGRGLQLLFYSVGIGQISSEVPQNLSASRPQDRQFILSSKKLLLSDSGFYLCAWSVSFSNQPQHFGDGTRLSIL.

The CDR3 DNA reads as TGTGCCAGCAGCTTGGTATGGCTAGCGGGAAACAATGAGCAGTTCTTC. Residues: CASSLVWLAGNNEQFF. The chain joins TRBV5-4 to TRBJ2-1, with 9 bases identical to TRBD2. The CDR3 loop spans 16 amino acids. Looked up from germline, CDR1 is SGHNT and CDR2 is YYREEE (reference sequence). V shed 0 bases, J shed 5 bases, and the junction held 6 bases outside the gene matches.

The chain joins TRBV7-2 to TRBJ1-1, with D perhaps TRBD1 (5 bases). Germline V gene lookup returns CDR1 SGHTA and CDR2 FQGNSA. This CDR3 has 15 residues. Trimming pared 1 base from V and 11 bases from J, leaving 20 bases between. The CDR3 region has the DNA TGTGCCAGCAGCTTAGATTCCGGGACCGACGTGGTCGCTTTCTTT. This codes for CASSLDSGTDVVAFF. Using reference TRBV7-2 and TRBJ1-1 for the parts outside the CDR3, the full variable domain is GAGVSQSPSNKVTEKGKDVELRCDPISGHTALYWYRQSLGQGLEFLIYFQGNSAPDKSGLPSDRFSAERTGGSVSTLTIQRTQQEDSAVYLCASSLDSGTDVVAFFGQGTRLTVV.

J is TRBJ1-2 and V is TRBV7-9; 8 bases are a match to TRBD1. CDR1 and CDR2 from the germline V gene are SEHNR and FQNEAQ (reference sequence). The junction had 15 bases not matched to a gene; V was cut back by 4 bases and J by 8 bases. The CDR3 is 16 residues long. The CDR3 DNA reads as TGTGCCAGCAGCTCCCAAACCCTAGGACAGGGTCCGGGCTACACCTTC. Translation: CASSSQTLGQGPGYTF.

The V and J genes are TRBV7-9 and TRBJ1-1; D gene uncertain. This CDR3 spans 16 amino acids. The germline V gene encodes CDR1 SEHNR and CDR2 FQNEAQ (reference sequence). Trimming took off 2 bases at V and 0 bases at J, with 13 bases between the two ends. CDR3 bases: TGTGCCAGCAGCTTAATCGGCAGCCGGATGAACACTGAAGCTTTCTTT. Its translation: CASSLIGSRMNTEAFF.

The CDR3: CASSRGQATSEQYF. In DNA form, the CDR3 reads TGTGCCAGCAGCCGTGGACAGGCCACTTCTGAGCAGTACTTC. The chain uses TRBV6-5 and TRBJ2-7; 7 nucleotides line up with TRBD1. J lost 7 bases, V lost 6 bases, and 12 bases had no gene match. The germline gives CDR1 MNHEY, CDR2 SVGAGI. The CDR3 covers 14 residues.